Presented here are 8 T cell receptor beta chains from one specimen sequenced in a study of technical replicates of blood from a few donors. The data were produced by immunoSEQ multiplex PCR, yet TCRdb's version contains in-frame clones alone and is incomplete. The sample shows under 85,000 clones, roughly 92% of them seen only once. Input material: T cells isolated from PBMCs. The receptors originated from a human donor in good health.

The rearrangement links TRBV6-5 to TRBJ1-3; D perhaps matches TRBD1 (6 bases). CDR3 length: 14 residues. V shed 7 bases and J shed 3 bases, with 13 bases lying between them. Germline V gene lookup returns CDR1 MNHEY and CDR2 SVGAGI. The CDR3: CASTRGAVGNTIYF. CDR3 coding DNA: TGTGCCAGCACCCGGGGGGCTGTTGGAAACACCATATATTTT.

This clone was observed once. V gene TRBV7-9 combines with J gene TRBJ1-2; TRBD1 agrees at 10 bases. The CDR3 is 15 amino acids. Unmatched junction bases numbered 7, after V lost 5 bases and J lost 4 bases. Germline assignment: CDR1 SEHNR and CDR2 FQNEAQ (reference sequence). The CDR3 spells CASSMDRGMVYGYTF. The CDR3 DNA reads TGTGCCAGCAGCATGGACAGGGGGATGGTCTATGGCTACACCTTC.

The gene calls are TRBV28 and TRBJ1-3; tentative D call: TRBD1 (5 bases). The CDR3 has 17 amino acids. Germline V CDR1 and CDR2: MDHEN, SYDVKM. Trimming left V 2 bases short and J 2 bases short, with 16 bases between. CDR3 loop: CASSLVGGRETGNTIYF. CDR3 bases: TGTGCCAGCAGTTTAGTGGGTGGCAGGGAAACTGGAAACACCATATATTTT.

This chain uses TRBV28 with TRBJ1-5; D unclear. The CDR3 sequence is 15 residues long. Between the trimmed V and J ends, which lost 5 bases and 0 bases, there was a span of 11 bases. CDR1 MDHEN and CDR2 SYDVKM come from the germline V gene. CDR3 nucleotide sequence: TGTGCCAGCAGTATGGGCCATTATAGCAATCAGCCCCAGCATTTT. It codes for CASSMGHYSNQPQHF.

In its sample, this clone ranks as medium-sized. The V and J genes are TRBV10-3 and TRBJ1-1; 8 bases align to TRBD1. Germline CDR1 is ENHRY and CDR2 is SYGVKD. The V and J ends lost 7 bases and 2 bases, in that order; junction bases with no gene match: 3. The CDR3 is made up of 13 amino acids. As DNA, the CDR3 is TGTGCCATCAATGGACAGGGCAACACTGAAGCTTTCTTT. Encoded protein: CAINGQGNTEAFF.

The chain is built from TRBV7-2 and TRBJ2-1, with 10 bases matching TRBD2. With V trimmed by 5 bases and J by 1 base, 2 bases remained unmatched. Germline V gives CDR1 SGHTA, CDR2 FQGNSA. The CDR3 runs to 15 residues. The CDR3: CASSVTSGSYNEQFF. In DNA, the CDR3 is TGTGCCAGCAGCGTGACTAGCGGGTCCTACAATGAGCAGTTCTTC.

The chain has TRBV5-6 and TRBJ1-2; no definite D call. Between the trimmed V and J ends, which lost 4 bases and 3 bases, there was a span of 13 bases. This CDR3 contains 14 residues. CDR1 and CDR2 from the germline V gene are SGHDT and YYEEEE. The CDR3 loop is CASSQSVEYYGYTF. The CDR3 DNA reads TGTGCCAGCAGCCAGTCAGTGGAGTACTATGGCTACACCTTC.

The gene calls are TRBV11-3 and TRBJ2-2, with a tentative D call TRBD2 (7 bases). Germline CDR1 SGHNT, CDR2 YENEEA. V gave up 3 bases and J gave up 4 bases, with 12 bases separating them. CDR3 size: 15 residues. The CDR3 spells CASSLRGGGTGELFF. For the CDR3, the DNA is TGTGCCAGCAGCTTGCGGGGAGGGGGCACCGGGGAGCTGTTTTTT.